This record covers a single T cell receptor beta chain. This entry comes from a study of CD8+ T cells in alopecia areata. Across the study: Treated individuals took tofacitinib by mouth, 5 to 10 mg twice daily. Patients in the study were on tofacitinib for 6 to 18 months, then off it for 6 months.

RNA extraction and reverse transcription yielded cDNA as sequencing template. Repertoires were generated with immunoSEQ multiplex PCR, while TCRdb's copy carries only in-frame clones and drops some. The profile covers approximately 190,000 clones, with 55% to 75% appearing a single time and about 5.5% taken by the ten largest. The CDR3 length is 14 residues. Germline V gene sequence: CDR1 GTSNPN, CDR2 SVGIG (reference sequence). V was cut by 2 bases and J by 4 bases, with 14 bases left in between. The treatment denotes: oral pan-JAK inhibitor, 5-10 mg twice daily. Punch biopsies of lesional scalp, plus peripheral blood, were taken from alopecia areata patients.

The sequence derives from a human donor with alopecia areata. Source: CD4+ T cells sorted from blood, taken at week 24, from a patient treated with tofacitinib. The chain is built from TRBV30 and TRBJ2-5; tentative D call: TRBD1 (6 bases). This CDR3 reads CAWSPLTGGETQYF. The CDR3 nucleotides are TGTGCCTGGAGTCCCCTGACAGGAGGAGAGACCCAGTACTTC.